This T cell receptor (beta chain) comes out of a study of CD8+CD57+ T cells in acquired aplastic anemia (dated by TCRdb to the late 2010s). Looking at the study overall: Extracted DNA from sorted CD4+ and CD8+ cells averaged around 2.9 ug, ranging from about 0.17 to 30 ug. CD8+CD57+ expansion was defined as frequency above the mean frequency observed in healthy subjects. Overall study outcomes, separate from this receptor: No significant difference in CD8+ Simpson's diversity was found between patients and healthy controls (P=0.060). Around 30 CD8+ CDR3 sequences were shared between patients and controls but appeared highly expressed in patients and within their immunodominant clones.

With regard to this clonotype: It has no known antigen specificity. Base quality data are lacking; no much larger clone is found one base away.

The patients picked for sequencing were ones in whom flow cytometry had shown an expansion of CD8+CD57+ cells. Every patient had a diagnosis of severe acquired aplastic anemia based on International Study of Aplastic Anemia and Agranulocytosis and Camitta criteria. No therapy had been received by the patients at the time of blood sampling. TCR repertoires of sorted CD4+ and CD8+ blood T cells from severe aplastic anemia patients and healthy subjects were deep-sequenced in the study. Patients were enrolled in the USA under clinicaltrials.gov protocols 00001620, 01623167, 00001397, 00071045, 00081523 and 00961064. Ficoll-Paque density gradient centrifugation was used to isolate peripheral blood mononuclear cells. Before DNA extraction, CD4+ and CD8+ T cells were sorted by FACS or by magnetic beads. TCR beta VDJ combination and CDR3 sequence profiling used genomic DNA as the template. An Illumina HiSeq 2000 was used for TCR repertoire sequencing. Concerning the study's data processing: TRBV/TRBJ rearrangement plots, CDR3 size and DJ length profiles, and Simpson's diversity index were used to evaluate the repertoires. The immunodominant clone was defined as the most abundant DNA sequence in deep sequencing data. CDR3 amino acid sequences were checked for sharing across subjects and were also compared against the VDJdb database and published repertoires. TCRdb handled the public reads itself, with Q25 trimming in fastp and clone calling in MiXCR, and kept productive beta chains. Rows with a matching CDR3 protein are joined into one entry that keeps the most common DNA and genes. What appears here as the V and J calls and clone size reflects TCRdb's work, not the paper's. For this sample there are around 430,000 distinct CDR3 sequences; approximately 32% appear just once. The top ten constitute roughly 0.8% of the sample.

This sequence originates from a human donor with aplastic anemia. The specimen sequenced was sorted CD4+, CD8+, or CD8+CD57+ T cells (not recorded which) from PBMCs.

CDR3 reads: CASGTQAYEQYF. The base sequence is TGTGCCAGCGGGACGCAGGCCTACGAGCAGTACTTC. The receptor chain draws on TRBV7-9 and TRBJ2-7, with the D assignment possibly TRBD1 or TRBD2, given 5 matching bases for each. The CDR3 has 12 amino acids, counting the end cysteine and phenylalanine. The read is trimmed to its CDR3 DNA, 36 bases read in frame from base 1. In the germline V gene (reference sequence), CDR1 corresponds to SEHNR and CDR2 to FQNEAQ. Deletion took 8 bases off V and 2 bases off J, with a span of 10 bases between the germline ends.